There are a few counts of the clone carrying this T cell receptor (beta chain). Its target is not known. These data belong to a study of cytomegalovirus exposure and HLA in healthy donors. Study-wide context: From donors who were HLA-typed, an early data release held 81 million or so unique TCRs. Study-level points and caveats: Most TCR sequences proved rare, with some public TCRs found in many donors. It was 164 TCR beta chains that were listed as cytomegalovirus-associated.

Use of 60 Vbeta and 13 Jbeta primers characterized the PCR. Sequencing was performed with immunoSEQ multiplex PCR; in TCRdb, only in-frame clones are kept and a portion is missing. The repertoire holds 13,000 to 15,000 clones, with under 70% as singletons. Germline V gives CDR1 MDHEN, CDR2 SYDVKM. The CDR3 covers 12 residues. V lost 8 bases and J lost 2, with 9 bases in between. J is TRBJ2-5 and V is TRBV28, with D tentatively TRBD2 (5 bases). This receptor was taken from a woman aged 45-59 years in good health and CMV-seropositive. Sequencing was carried out using PBMCs. Here the CDR3 DNA reads TGTGCCAGCGGGGAGAGGCAAGAGACCCAGTACTTC. Translating gives CASGERQETQYF.